This T cell receptor (beta chain) was profiled in a study of blood T cell repertoires in COVID-19 (dated by TCRdb to between 2020 and 2021). With respect to the entire study: Samples covering the acute and convalescent phases of COVID-19 were provided by collaborators in the United States, Italy and Spain. The material from the prospective study consisted of cDNA or gDNA derived from T cells, B-cell-depleted T cells, or PBMCs. Deeply sampled blood TCRbeta repertoires from subjects exposed to, actively infected with, or recovered from COVID-19 were included in the dataset. The repertoires were made available in a free public database intended to serve as a resource for research on the immune response to SARS-CoV-2. The samples were drawn from two sources: the first 160 participants of the ongoing ImmuneRACE study, and over 1,000 subjects contributed by 6 global collaborators. A de-identified subject ID, COVID-19 status, age in years and sex were almost always included in the sample metadata. Where HLA class I and class II types were available, the types were taken from metadata supplied by the sample provider, not from assay-based typing. Summary of the overall study and its limitations: The quantity of clinical and demographic metadata differed by source and by participant and was supplied without curation.

TCRbeta CDR3 regions were amplified from genomic DNA using the immunoSEQ Assay, a bias-controlled multiplex PCR. The study's own analysis went as follows. The number of nucleated cells in each sample was estimated from the amplification of reference gene primers within the assay. To quantify the absolute abundance of each unique TCRbeta CDR3 rearrangement, sequence reads were collapsed and filtered. For each sample, productive Simpson clonality was calculated as the square root of Simpson's diversity index across productive rearrangements. What TCRdb holds here is the immuneACCESS table cut down to in-frame rearrangements. Part of the clones is not present; checked against another copy, under half of the missing clones reflect an unresolved V gene, and the others are unexplained. The V and J calls and the clone size are those of that table, but D and trimming were determined from the DNA. This sample comprises around 250,000 clones, roughly 85% of them detected only once. Clones ranked in the top ten supply 2.2% of the sample.

Samples from volunteer blood donors who had recovered from COVID-19 were contributed by a second Seattle source. Collaborating institutions collected whole blood in K2EDTA tubes following their own protocols. Collaborator samples were shipped for TCRbeta analysis as frozen whole blood, isolated PBMCs, or DNA extracted from either sample type. Sequences LNHDA (CDR1) and SQIVND (CDR2) are obtained from the germline V gene (reference sequence). From cysteine to phenylalanine, the CDR3 is 15 amino acids long. The retained sequence is limited to the CDR3, 45 bases, with the frame set at the first base. The germline V end is reduced by 0 bases and the J end by 5 bases; junction bases left unmatched: 5. Worth noting for this clone: Its target antigen remains unknown. No base quality values were provided; no much bigger clone lies one nucleotide off.

This clonotype originated in a man under 40 who had recovered from COVID-19. The chain is encoded by TRBV19 joined to TRBJ2-5; the junction holds 8 bases that match TRBD1. The sample comprised peripheral blood. The CDR3 protein is CASSIETGAGETQYF. The sequenced DNA: TGTGCCAGTAGTATAGAGACAGGGGCGGGGGAGACCCAGTACTTC.